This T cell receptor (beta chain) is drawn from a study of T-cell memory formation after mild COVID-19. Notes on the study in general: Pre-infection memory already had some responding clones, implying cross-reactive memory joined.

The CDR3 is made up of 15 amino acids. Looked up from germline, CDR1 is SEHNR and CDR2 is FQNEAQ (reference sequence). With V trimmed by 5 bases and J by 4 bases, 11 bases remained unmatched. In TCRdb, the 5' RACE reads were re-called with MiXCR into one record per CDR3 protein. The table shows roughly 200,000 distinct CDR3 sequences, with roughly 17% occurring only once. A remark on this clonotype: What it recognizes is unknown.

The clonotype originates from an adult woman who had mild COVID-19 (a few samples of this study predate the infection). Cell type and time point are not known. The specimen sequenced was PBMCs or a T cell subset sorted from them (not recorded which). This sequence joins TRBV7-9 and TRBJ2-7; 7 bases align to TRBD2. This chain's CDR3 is CASSPTGLGGYEQYF. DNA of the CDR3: TGTGCCAGCAGCCCTACGGGACTGGGAGGGTACGAGCAGTACTTC.